A selection of T cell receptor beta chains follows, all from one sample in a study of T cells and Merkel cell carcinoma outcomes. Generated by immunoSEQ multiplex PCR, the TCRdb table keeps only in-frame clones and is missing some. The repertoire holds 15,000 to 18,000 clones, over 80% seen once, with approximately 8% in the top ten. The material sequenced was tumor tissue from Merkel cell carcinoma. These receptors were obtained from a human donor with Merkel cell carcinoma. Each CDR3 is given with its conserved first and last residue. A D gene is named only where the DNA matches it firmly. For some rows the clone size is stated as once, few or many, or as a class when expanded; others skip it.

j_gene,v_gene,abundance,d_gene,CDR3aa,CDR3nt
TRBJ1-2,TRBV5-1,once,NA,CASSFGRGGGYIF,TGCGCCAGCAGCTTCGGCAGGGGTGGTGGCTACATCTTC
TRBJ2-7,TRBV5-1,NA,NA,CASSLMGDEQYF,TGCGCCAGCAGCTTGATGGGGGACGAGCAGTACTTC
TRBJ2-1,TRBV18,NA,TRBD2,CASSPYLLAGVSRNEQFF,TGTGCCAGCTCACCTTACCTTTTAGCGGGAGTGAGTAGGAATGAGCAGTTCTTC
TRBJ2-7,TRBV2,NA,NA,CASSEGGQGYEQYF,TGTGCCAGCAGTGAAGGAGGGCAGGGCTACGAGCAGTACTTC
TRBJ2-7,TRBV2,NA,TRBD1,CACSRDRGYEQYF,TGTGCCTGCAGCCGGGACAGGGGCTACGAGCAGTACTTC
TRBJ1-5,TRBV18,NA,TRBD1,CASSFTGGNQPQHF,TGTGCCAGTTCATTTACAGGGGGCAATCAGCCCCAGCATTTT
TRBJ1-1,TRBV2,once,NA,CASSESGATEAFF,TGTGCCAGCAGTGAATCGGGGGCTACTGAAGCTTTCTTT
TRBJ1-1,TRBV6-1,NA,TRBD1,CASRLRDRTTEAFF,TGTGCCAGCAGATTGAGGGACAGGACCACTGAAGCTTTCTTT
TRBJ2-2,TRBV5-1,NA,NA,CASSLADGWELFF,TGCGCCAGCAGCTTGGCTGACGGATGGGAGCTGTTTTTT
TRBJ2-5,TRBV5-4,NA,TRBD1,CASSLDRPGGQETQYF,TGTGCCAGCAGCTTGGATAGGCCAGGGGGACAAGAGACCCAGTACTTC
TRBJ2-1,TRBV29-1,NA,NA,CSVGGKNSYNEQFF,TGCAGCGTTGGAGGAAAAAACTCCTACAATGAGCAGTTCTTC
TRBJ1-1,TRBV10-2,NA,TRBD1,CASRRPGQGASAAFF,TGCGCCAGCAGACGCCCGGGACAGGGGGCCTCCGCGGCTTTCTTT
TRBJ2-7,TRBV19,NA,NA,CASSPEFGYEQYF,TGTGCCAGTAGCCCGGAATTTGGATACGAGCAGTACTTC
TRBJ1-5,TRBV5-6,NA,TRBD1,CASSPGVGTDIVINQPQHF,TGTGCCAGCAGCCCGGGGGTCGGGACAGATATAGTCATCAATCAGCCCCAGCATTTT
TRBJ1-4,TRBV5-1,NA,NA,CASSLAYRNRAITTNEKLFF,TGCGCCAGCAGCTTGGCCTATAGAAACAGGGCAATAACGACTAATGAAAAACTGTTTTTT
TRBJ1-5,TRBV28,NA,NA,CASSSGANQPQHF,TGTGCCAGCAGTTCCGGAGCCAATCAGCCCCAGCATTTT